Following are 28 T cell receptor beta chains from one sample sequenced in a study of blood T cells in healthy people across ages. Combining a sample-barcoded 5' primer with a J-beta primer mix, a second PCR ran for 7 to 11 cycles. From the 5' RACE reads, TCRdb called clonotypes with MiXCR, one entry per CDR3 protein. The sample consists of about 640,000 distinct CDR3 sequences, roughly 53% of them appearing once. Sequencing used blood. Receptors originate from a man aged 55-75 years in good health.

The chain has TRBV6-5 and TRBJ2-1, with 8 bases that match TRBD2. The CDR3 is 15 residues long. Germline assignment: CDR1 MNHEY and CDR2 SVGAGI. The junction had 7 bases not matched to a gene; V was cut back by 6 bases and J by 3 bases. DNA of the CDR3: TGTGCCAGCAGCCACAAGCGGGAGATCTACAATGAGCAGTTCTTC. Translated: CASSHKREIYNEQFF.

The V call is TRBV20-1, the J call TRBJ1-6; 10 positions match TRBD1. The CDR3 contains 13 residues. CDR1 and CDR2 (germline): DFQATT, SNEGSKA (reference sequence). J lost 10 bases, V lost 6 bases, and 6 bases had no gene match. The CDR3 sequence: CSAPGQGLSPLHF. In DNA form, the CDR3 reads TGCAGTGCCCCGGGACAGGGGCTATCACCCCTCCACTTT.

This sequence joins TRBV5-1 and TRBJ1-2; D gene unclear. Looked up from germline, CDR1 is SGHRS and CDR2 is YFSETQ. V was cut by 2 bases and J by 3 bases, with 8 bases left in between. The CDR3 is made up of 13 amino acids. This CDR3 is CASSLTDDYGYTF. The CDR3 DNA is TGCGCCAGCAGCTTAACAGACGACTATGGCTACACCTTC.

This chain uses TRBV7-2 with TRBJ1-5; D is perhaps TRBD1 (6 bases). Germline V gives CDR1 SGHTA, CDR2 FQGNSA. Trimming pared 5 bases from V and 7 bases from J, leaving 15 bases between. The CDR3 is 14 residues long. CDR3 sequence reads: CASSRNRAGQPQHF. CDR3 nucleotides: TGTGCCAGCAGCCGCAACAGGGCAGGGCAGCCCCAGCATTTT.

The genes are TRBV9 and TRBJ1-2, with a tentative D call TRBD1 (5 bases). Trimming took 3 bases from V and 4 from J, leaving 16 bases between them. This CDR3 contains 15 residues. The V gene's germline CDR1 is SGDLS and CDR2 YYNGEE. The CDR3 reads CASSASAGGGYGYTF. CDR3 nucleotides: TGTGCCAGCAGCGCCAGCGCGGGGGGAGGCTATGGCTACACCTTC.

V and J are TRBV7-2 and TRBJ2-1, with a possible D match to TRBD2 (6 bases). This CDR3 is built from 15 residues. The V end was cut by 5 bases, the J end by 6 bases, with 17 bases between. Germline CDR1 SGHTA, CDR2 FQGNSA. DNA for the CDR3: TGTGCCAGCAGCGAAGGAGGGACTGAACTCAATGAGCAGTTCTTC. It translates to CASSEGGTELNEQFF.

V is TRBV3-1 and J is TRBJ2-5; no clear D. With the DNA end fitting TRBJ2-7 better, the J assignment may be wrong. This CDR3 region has 16 residues. Germline values: CDR1 LGHDT, CDR2 YNNKEL (reference sequence). CDR3: CASSQDSGKRTYEQYF. The CDR3 DNA reads as TGTGCCAGCAGCCAAGATTCGGGCAAAAGGACCTACGAGCAGTACTTC.

The chain couples TRBV12-3 or TRBV12-4 to TRBJ2-4; 10 nucleotides match TRBD2. The closer fit of TRBJ2-5 to the DNA end suggests the J call may be wrong. This CDR3 is 14 amino acids long. The CDR3 DNA follows: TGTGCCAGCCGGCCGGGACTAGCGCGGGAGACCCAGTACTTC. This translates into CASRPGLARETQYF.

The rearrangement links TRBV7-9 to TRBJ1-2; no definite D call. CDR1 and CDR2 (germline): SEHNR, FQNEAQ (reference sequence). There are 13 residues in the CDR3. V shed 10 bases and J shed 4 bases, with 16 bases lying between them. CDR3 coding DNA: TGTGCCACCATCAGCGGGGAGGCCTATGGCTACACCTTC. As protein: CATISGEAYGYTF.

This rearrangement joins TRBV12-3 or TRBV12-4 to TRBJ2-7; 12 bases fit TRBD1. The CDR3 contains 15 residues. V dropped 5 bases and J dropped 7; count of bases not matched to a gene: 9. The chain's CDR3 is CASSKPGQGAEEQYF. CDR3 nucleotide sequence: TGTGCCAGCAGTAAGCCGGGACAGGGGGCGGAAGAGCAGTACTTC.

The chain is built from TRBV2 and TRBJ2-1; possible D gene TRBD1, 6 bases. Deletions cut 7 bases from V and 7 bases from J, with 11 bases between. The germline V gene encodes CDR1 SNHLY and CDR2 FYNNEI. This CDR3 is 12 amino acids long. In DNA, the CDR3 is TGTGCCAGCAACGAACAGGGTAATGAGCAGTTCTTC. Amino acids: CASNEQGNEQFF.

This chain connects TRBV20-1 to TRBJ1-6; perhaps TRBD1 as D (5 bases). The germline V gene has CDR1 DFQATT and CDR2 SNEGSKA (reference sequence). V gave up 5 bases and J gave up 6 bases, with 17 bases separating them. The CDR3 sequence is 15 residues long. CDR3 loop: CSASPTGRTNSPLHF. CDR3 bases: TGCAGTGCTTCACCAACGGGACGGACTAATTCACCCCTCCACTTT.

This clonotype was observed a few times. The rearrangement uses TRBV7-2 and TRBJ1-2, with 8 bases that match TRBD1. Germline values: CDR1 SGHTA, CDR2 FQGNSA. This CDR3 spans 12 amino acids. V gave up 4 bases and J gave up 8 bases; unmatched junction bases: 3. This CDR3 reads CASSSTGVGYTF. The CDR3 nucleotides read TGTGCCAGCAGCTCGACAGGGGTCGGCTACACCTTC.

The sample holds many counts of this clonotype. The rearrangement uses TRBV7-9 and TRBJ2-5, with a weak D call TRBD2 (5 bases). The CDR3 is 14 residues long. From germline, CDR1 is SEHNR and CDR2 FQNEAQ (reference sequence). Trimming pared 2 bases from V and 5 bases from J, leaving 12 bases between. The CDR3 spells CASSLPGIVETQYF. DNA for the CDR3: TGTGCCAGCAGCTTACCGGGGATCGTGGAGACCCAGTACTTC.

This rearrangement joins TRBV20-1 to TRBJ2-4; 11 bases are a match to TRBD2. The DNA end is a closer match to TRBJ2-7, so the J assignment may be wrong. This CDR3 spans 15 amino acids. Germline V CDR1 and CDR2: DFQATT, SNEGSKA (reference sequence). CDR3 protein: CSALTLAGGTYEQYF. The CDR3 DNA is TGCAGTGCCCTAACGCTAGCGGGGGGAACCTACGAGCAGTACTTC.

This chain links TRBV4-2 with TRBJ1-6; TRBD1 matches at 7 bases. Germline V gene lookup returns CDR1 LGHNA and CDR2 YNFKEQ. The V gene end was trimmed by 0 bases and the J gene end by 4 bases; junction bases not matched to a gene: 3. CDR3 length: 16 amino acids. The CDR3 region has the DNA TGTGCCAGCAGCCAAGACGGGACAGCATATAATTCACCCCTCCACTTT. Its translation is CASSQDGTAYNSPLHF.

The rearrangement links TRBV10-3 to TRBJ2-3; D is unresolved. CDR1 and CDR2 from the germline V gene are ENHRY and SYGVKD. The length of the CDR3 is 14 residues. Trimming removed 10 bases from V and 1 base from J, with 15 bases in between. The DNA for the CDR3 is TGTGCCACCGCAGACGGGCGCCGCACAGATACGCAGTATTTT. It specifies CATADGRRTDTQYF.

The gene calls are TRBV21-1 and TRBJ2-7; the table's TRBD1 call for D was not verified on the DNA. TRBV21-1 is flagged as a pseudogene. This CDR3 contains 19 residues. This CDR3 is CASSTHRGPWTPRRHEQYF. In nucleotides, the CDR3 is TGTGCCAGCAGCACCCACAGGGGGCCGTGGACACCTAGAAGACACGAGCAGTACTTC.

The rearrangement joins TRBV12-3 or TRBV12-4 to TRBJ2-6; 7 positions match TRBD1. This CDR3 has 15 residues. J lost 12 bases, V lost 5 bases, and 13 bases had no gene match. The CDR3 protein is CASSPPGTVSSVLTF. In DNA, the CDR3 is TGTGCCAGCAGTCCCCCCGGGACAGTTTCGAGCGTCCTGACTTTC.

The V gene is TRBV5-1, the J gene TRBJ2-5; TRBD1 matches at 7 bases. The J call may be faulty, since TRBJ2-7 better matches the DNA end. The germline CDR1 and CDR2 sequences are SGHRS and YFSETQ. CDR3 length: 15 amino acids. The CDR3 spells CASSLGTANLYEQYF. Here the CDR3 DNA reads TGCGCCAGCAGCCTAGGGACAGCGAATCTGTACGAGCAGTACTTC.

The V and J genes are TRBV7-2 and TRBJ2-5; D not certain. Trimming cost V 1 base and J 4 bases, with 10 bases left between them. The germline V gene has CDR1 SGHTA and CDR2 FQGNSA. This CDR3 spans 14 amino acids. The CDR3: CASSLGRASETQYF. The CDR3 coding sequence is TGTGCCAGCAGCTTAGGAAGGGCGTCAGAGACCCAGTACTTC.

This clonotype has more than one count but fewer than ten. A read error may explain this, as a much larger clone is one base away. The rearrangement uses TRBV6-5 and TRBJ2-7; D not resolved. CDR3 length: 12 residues. Germline values: CDR1 MNHEY, CDR2 SVGAGI. V lost 6 bases and J 4 bases, leaving 10 bases between the germline ends. DNA of the CDR3: TGTGCCAGCAGGGGCGAGGAATACGAGCAGTACTTC. This encodes CASRGEEYEQYF.

This clonotype was seen a few times. The chain employs TRBV4-2 and TRBJ2-7; D call uncertain. The CDR3 spans 15 residues. Between the trimmed V and J ends, which lost 0 bases and 6 bases, there was a span of 15 bases. The germline gives CDR1 LGHNA, CDR2 YNFKEQ. The CDR3 DNA sequence: TGTGCCAGCAGCCAAGATTCGTCCGCTAGTGGCGAGCAGTACTTC. The encoded protein is CASSQDSSASGEQYF.

This chain links TRBV25-1 with TRBJ2-3, with D hard to call. The CDR3 contains 15 residues. Trimming removed 3 bases from V and 6 bases from J, with 16 bases in between. Germline V gene lookup returns CDR1 MGHDK and CDR2 SYGVNS. The CDR3, as DNA: TGTGCCAGCAGTGATGCCCACCCCCGGACGGATACGCAGTATTTT. Translating it yields CASSDAHPRTDTQYF.

The rearrangement joins TRBV6-2 or TRBV6-3 to TRBJ2-1, with 13 bases identical to TRBD2. The germline gives CDR1 MNHEY, CDR2 SVGEGT. This CDR3 is 19 amino acids long. With 2 bases clipped from V and 8 bases from J, the junction kept 15 bases outside the gene matches. The CDR3 sequence is CASSYPSTSGGNPTDEQFF. The CDR3 DNA reads TGTGCCAGCAGTTACCCATCGACTAGCGGGGGGAACCCTACGGATGAGCAGTTCTTC.

The rearrangement joins TRBV12-3 or TRBV12-4 to TRBJ2-7; D perhaps matches TRBD2 (5 bases). This CDR3 comprises 15 residues. V was clipped by 5 bases and J by 7 bases, with 21 bases between them. The CDR3 DNA reads as TGTGCCAGCAGTCCCCCTGGGAGTGGGCGCAATGAGCAGTACTTC. This encodes CASSPPGSGRNEQYF.

This clonotype was detected a few times. The rearrangement uses TRBV7-2 and TRBJ2-3; D might be TRBD2 (6 bases). Trimming stripped 5 bases from V and 3 bases from J, with 12 bases between. This CDR3 has 14 amino acids. Germline assignment: CDR1 SGHTA and CDR2 FQGNSA. The CDR3 reads CASSIGGFTDTQYF. The CDR3 bases are TGTGCCAGCAGCATCGGAGGGTTTACAGATACGCAGTATTTT.

J is TRBJ1-6 and V is TRBV6-6; 11 nucleotides align to TRBD1. CDR3 length: 16 residues. V shed 6 bases and J 9 bases; nucleotides not matched to a gene: 10. The germline V gene has CDR1 MNHNY and CDR2 SVGAGI (reference sequence). CDR3 nucleotide sequence: TGTGCCAGCAGCCGGACGGCCGGGACAGGGGGTTCACCCCTCCACTTT. Translating it yields CASSRTAGTGGSPLHF.